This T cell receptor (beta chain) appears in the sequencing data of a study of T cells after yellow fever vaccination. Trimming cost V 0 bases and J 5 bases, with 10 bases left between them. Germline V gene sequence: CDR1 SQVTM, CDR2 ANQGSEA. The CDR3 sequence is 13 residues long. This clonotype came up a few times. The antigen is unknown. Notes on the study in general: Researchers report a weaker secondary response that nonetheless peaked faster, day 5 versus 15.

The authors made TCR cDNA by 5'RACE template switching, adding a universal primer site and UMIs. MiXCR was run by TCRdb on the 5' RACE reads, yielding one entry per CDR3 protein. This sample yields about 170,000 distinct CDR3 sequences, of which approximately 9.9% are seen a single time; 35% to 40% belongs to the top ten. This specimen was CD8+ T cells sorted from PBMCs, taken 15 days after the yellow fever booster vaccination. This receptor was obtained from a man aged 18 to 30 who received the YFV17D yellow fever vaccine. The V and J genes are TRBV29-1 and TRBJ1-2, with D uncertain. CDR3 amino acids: CSVEDEVGYGYTF. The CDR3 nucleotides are TGCAGCGTTGAAGACGAGGTTGGGTATGGCTACACCTTC.